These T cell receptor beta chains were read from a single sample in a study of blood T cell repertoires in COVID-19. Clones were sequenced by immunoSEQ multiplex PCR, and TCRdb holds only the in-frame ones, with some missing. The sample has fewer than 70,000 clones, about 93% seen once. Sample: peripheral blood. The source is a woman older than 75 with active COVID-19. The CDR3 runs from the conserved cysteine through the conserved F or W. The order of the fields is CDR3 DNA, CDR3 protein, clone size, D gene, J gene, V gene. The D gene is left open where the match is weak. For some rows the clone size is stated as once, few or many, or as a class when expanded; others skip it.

DNA: TGTGCCAGCAGCTCTCCGGGGGGGCAGCACTACAATGAGCAGTTCTTC
CDR3: CASSSPGGQHYNEQFF
size: -
D: TRBD2
J: TRBJ2-1
V: TRBV28

DNA: TGTGCCAGCACCACTACAGGGGGCGCGGGTCCCAATGAAAAACTGTTTTTT
CDR3: CASTTTGGAGPNEKLFF
size: -
D: TRBD1
J: TRBJ1-4
V: TRBV13

DNA: TGTGCCAGCAGCACACCGGGACTATCGACCTACGAGCAGTACTTC
CDR3: CASSTPGLSTYEQYF
size: -
D: TRBD2
J: TRBJ2-7
V: TRBV5-4

DNA: TGTGCCACCGCCCAGTGGGCCAAAGAGACCCAGTACTTC
CDR3: CATAQWAKETQYF
size: -
D: -
J: TRBJ2-5
V: TRBV5-4

DNA: TGTGCCATCAGTGTATCGGGGTACTACGAGCAGTACTTC
CDR3: CAISVSGYYEQYF
size: -
D: -
J: TRBJ2-7
V: TRBV10-3

DNA: TGTGCCAGCAGGCTGACCGCTGGGGGCATTGGATCCTACGAGCAGTACTTC
CDR3: CASRLTAGGIGSYEQYF
size: -
D: -
J: TRBJ2-7
V: TRBV27

DNA: TGTGCCAGCGACAGGGCGGGGAACTATGGCTACACCTTC
CDR3: CASDRAGNYGYTF
size: -
D: TRBD1
J: TRBJ1-2
V: TRBV7-9

DNA: TGTGCCAGCAGCCCACGGACTTCTAGCACAGATACGCAGTATTTT
CDR3: CASSPRTSSTDTQYF
size: -
D: -
J: TRBJ2-3
V: TRBV7-8

DNA: TGTGCCATCAGTGAGTCGACTCGGGGTGGAAACACCATATATTTT
CDR3: CAISESTRGGNTIYF
size: -
D: -
J: TRBJ1-3
V: TRBV10-3

DNA: TGTGCCAGCAGTGAATTAAACCCAGACAGGAACACTGAAGCTTTCTTT
CDR3: CASSELNPDRNTEAFF
size: -
D: -
J: TRBJ1-1
V: TRBV6-1

DNA: TGTGCCAGCAGTCCCAGGGACAGGGGGCGATTCCGAAGCATGAACACTGAAGCTTTCTTT
CDR3: CASSPRDRGRFRSMNTEAFF
size: -
D: TRBD1
J: TRBJ1-1
V: TRBV2

DNA: TGTGCCAGCAGCTTAGGGTCTAGCGGGACCCACACAGATACGCAGTATTTT
CDR3: CASSLGSSGTHTDTQYF
size: once
D: TRBD2
J: TRBJ2-3
V: TRBV11-3

DNA: TGTGCCAGCAGTGACAGGGGATTAGGAAACACCATATATTTT
CDR3: CASSDRGLGNTIYF
size: -
D: -
J: TRBJ1-3
V: TRBV25-1

DNA: TGTGCCAGTAGTATAACGCCGGGAGGGACAGATACGCAGTATTTT
CDR3: CASSITPGGTDTQYF
size: once
D: TRBD2
J: TRBJ2-3
V: TRBV19

DNA: TGTGCCATTGGGGGCAGCCAACCCGACTACGAGCAGTACTTC
CDR3: CAIGGSQPDYEQYF
size: once
D: -
J: TRBJ2-7
V: TRBV28

DNA: TGCGCCAGCACCCTCCTCACAGGGTCGGATGGCTACACCTTC
CDR3: CASTLLTGSDGYTF
size: -
D: -
J: TRBJ1-2
V: TRBV5-1

DNA: TGTGCCAGCAGACAAGGGGTTAGGTCATCATCCTACAATGAGCAGTTCTTC
CDR3: CASRQGVRSSSYNEQFF
size: -
D: -
J: TRBJ2-1
V: TRBV5-4

DNA: TGTGCCAGCAGTCACAGGGAGACGAACACTGAAGCTTTCTTT
CDR3: CASSHRETNTEAFF
size: -
D: -
J: TRBJ1-1
V: TRBV6-5

DNA: TGTGCCAGCAGTGAAATCGGGGTGTTGTCACCCCTCCACTTT
CDR3: CASSEIGVLSPLHF
size: once
D: -
J: TRBJ1-6
V: TRBV25-1

DNA: TGTGCCAGCTCACCACCCAGGCTAGCTAGCACAGATACGCAGTATTTT
CDR3: CASSPPRLASTDTQYF
size: -
D: -
J: TRBJ2-3
V: TRBV18

DNA: TGTGCCAGCAGGGGGACAGCGAGCACCGGGGAGCTGTTTTTT
CDR3: CASRGTASTGELFF
size: -
D: TRBD1
J: TRBJ2-2
V: TRBV2

DNA: TGTGCCAGCAGCCAAACTGGGACTAGCGGGAGCCAGGGGCAGTACTTC
CDR3: CASSQTGTSGSQGQYF
size: -
D: TRBD2
J: TRBJ2-7
V: TRBV3-1/TRBV3-2

DNA: TGTGCCAGTAGTAACCGTTGGGGGCGGACTGAAGCTTTCTTT
CDR3: CASSNRWGRTEAFF
size: -
D: -
J: TRBJ1-1
V: TRBV19

DNA: TGCGCCAGCAGCCCCTACGGACAGACCCCTACTGGAAACACCATATATTTT
CDR3: CASSPYGQTPTGNTIYF
size: -
D: -
J: TRBJ1-3
V: TRBV4-1

DNA: TGCGCCAGCAGCTCCAGACTGCAGAACACTGAAGCTTTCTTT
CDR3: CASSSRLQNTEAFF
size: -
D: -
J: TRBJ1-1
V: TRBV5-1

DNA: TGTGCCAGCAGTTTGGGGGCAGGGCCGGATACGCAGTATTTT
CDR3: CASSLGAGPDTQYF
size: -
D: -
J: TRBJ2-3
V: TRBV28

DNA: TGCGCCAGCAGTCCTGCAGGCCTCGCCGTTTGTGACGAGCAGTACTTC
CDR3: CASSPAGLAVCDEQYF
size: -
D: -
J: TRBJ2-7
V: TRBV23-1

DNA: TGTGCCAGCAGCCCCCTAGCGGGAGCGGGCAATGAGCAGTTCTTC
CDR3: CASSPLAGAGNEQFF
size: once
D: TRBD2
J: TRBJ2-1
V: TRBV7-9

DNA: TGTGCCAGCAGCCTTTCGGACGGACAGGGAAACACCATATATTTT
CDR3: CASSLSDGQGNTIYF
size: -
D: -
J: TRBJ1-3
V: TRBV3-1/TRBV3-2

DNA: TGTGCTAGCGCGCAGGGTAGCAATCAGCCCCAGCATTTT
CDR3: CASAQGSNQPQHF
size: few
D: -
J: TRBJ1-5
V: TRBV7-7

DNA: TGCGCCAGCAGCCTCCAGACCCTCCGGAGCCCTGGAAACACCATATATTTT
CDR3: CASSLQTLRSPGNTIYF
size: -
D: -
J: TRBJ1-3
V: TRBV4-1

DNA: TGTGCCAGCTCACCAGGGGACAGGGGTAACGAGCAGTACTTC
CDR3: CASSPGDRGNEQYF
size: once
D: TRBD1
J: TRBJ2-7
V: TRBV18

DNA: TGTGCCAGCTCACCGGGGGGAGGGAACAATCAGCCCCAGCATTTT
CDR3: CASSPGGGNNQPQHF
size: -
D: -
J: TRBJ1-5
V: TRBV18

DNA: TGTGCCAGCAGTTCCCCGGGTGAAAAACTGTTTTTT
CDR3: CASSSPGEKLFF
size: -
D: -
J: TRBJ1-4
V: TRBV28

DNA: TGCAGCGCCGCCCTAGGCACAACTAATGAAAAACTGTTTTTT
CDR3: CSAALGTTNEKLFF
size: -
D: -
J: TRBJ1-4
V: TRBV29-1

DNA: TGTGCCAGCAGTTTATTCTTTTCTTCTGGGGCCAACGTCCTGACTTTC
CDR3: CASSLFFSSGANVLTF
size: -
D: -
J: TRBJ2-6
V: TRBV28

DNA: TGCGCCAGCAACCTCGGACTAGGTCCTCGCACAGATACGCAGTATTTT
CDR3: CASNLGLGPRTDTQYF
size: -
D: TRBD2
J: TRBJ2-3
V: TRBV5-1

DNA: TGCGCCAGCAGCCCGGCGACAGGGGTCTATGGCTACACCTTC
CDR3: CASSPATGVYGYTF
size: -
D: TRBD1
J: TRBJ1-2
V: TRBV5-1

DNA: TGTGCCAGCAGCCCCGCAGGGATTGGTAATTCACCCCTCCACTTT
CDR3: CASSPAGIGNSPLHF
size: -
D: -
J: TRBJ1-6
V: TRBV7-9

DNA: TGTGCCAGCTCACTGGGGACAGGCGAAGCTTTCTTT
CDR3: CASSLGTGEAFF
size: -
D: TRBD1
J: TRBJ1-1
V: TRBV18

DNA: TGCGCCAGCAGTGAGGCACTAGCGGACCAAGAGACCCAGTACTTC
CDR3: CASSEALADQETQYF
size: -
D: TRBD2
J: TRBJ2-5
V: TRBV10-2

DNA: TGCGCCAGCAGCGACGGACTAGCGGGGGGGCCGAAACAAGAGACCCAGTACTTC
CDR3: CASSDGLAGGPKQETQYF
size: -
D: TRBD2
J: TRBJ2-5
V: TRBV10-1

DNA: TGCGCCAGCAGGCGGTCGGGGGGCGCAGAAAACACCATATATTTT
CDR3: CASRRSGGAENTIYF
size: -
D: -
J: TRBJ1-3
V: TRBV5-1